Listed below are T cell receptor beta chains from one sample, sequenced in a study of Ad26.COV2.S vaccination and SARS-CoV-2 variants. Sequencing used immunoSEQ multiplex PCR; TCRdb keeps in-frame clones, though not all of them. The repertoire consists of about 350,000 clones, with 86% occurring once and the leading ten covering about 10%. Source: peripheral blood, taken in a trial of Ad26.COV2.S vaccine versus placebo. The receptors come from a person between 18 and 60 years old who received the Ad26.COV2.S COVID-19 vaccine or a placebo. Each CDR3 is given without its conserved first and last residue. Some rows mark clone size as missing; the rest say once, few, many or name a class of expanded clone.

J gene,clone size,V gene,CDR3 protein
TRBJ2-7,-,TRBV3-1/TRBV3-2,ASSLRLAGVYEQY
TRBJ2-1,-,TRBV7-3,ASSPSLAGYNEQF
TRBJ1-3,-,TRBV28,ASSPASEGVVSGNTIY
TRBJ2-3,-,TRBV20-1,SALPGDVY
TRBJ2-1,-,TRBV5-1,ASSSDQYVQF
TRBJ1-4,-,TRBV28,ASSLIATNEKLF
TRBJ2-1,-,TRBV28,ASSLGTSGGFNEQF
TRBJ1-4,-,TRBV20-1,SASRVEKLF
TRBJ2-5,-,TRBV12-5,ASGPETSGGLVETQY
TRBJ2-5,-,TRBV4-3,ASSQEVLAGGSETQY
TRBJ1-5,few,TRBV28,ASSLPGERQPQH
TRBJ2-1,-,TRBV19,ASSSRTANSYNEQF
TRBJ2-4,few,TRBV7-2,ASSSRDFLNIQY
TRBJ2-1,-,TRBV5-1,ASSEDDRDPWNEQF
TRBJ1-5,-,TRBV19,ASSKGDRDRAQH
TRBJ2-7,-,TRBV28,ASRLRGPYEQY
TRBJ1-1,-,TRBV28,ASSSPVGTEAF
TRBJ2-3,-,TRBV6-4,ASSVKSGGTDTQY
TRBJ1-4,-,TRBV4-3,ASSQKGVGLNEKLF
TRBJ1-2,-,TRBV9,ASSAWYGYT
TRBJ2-7,-,TRBV29-1,SAMRMEEWGEQY
TRBJ1-2,-,TRBV4-3,ASSQDYDIYGYT
TRBJ1-1,-,TRBV7-2,ASSTQGGTTEAF
TRBJ1-5,few,TRBV24-1,ATSDTRGLGNQPQH
TRBJ2-1,-,TRBV3-1/TRBV3-2,ASSREVAGVNEQF
TRBJ1-1,-,TRBV6-2/TRBV6-3,ASSSIRQGENTEAF
TRBJ2-7,few,TRBV28,ASSLVSSGFSYEQY
TRBJ2-3,once,TRBV4-1,ASSPPSTDTQY
TRBJ1-5,-,TRBV6-2/TRBV6-3,ASSYLNQPQH
TRBJ2-7,-,TRBV6-5,ASSNTYEQY
TRBJ2-5,-,TRBV4-3,ASSQGLARYEETQY
TRBJ2-3,-,TRBV6-2/TRBV6-3,ASSYLDYTQY
TRBJ1-5,-,TRBV19,ASSNFGQGITGQPQH
TRBJ1-4,-,TRBV4-3,ASSQVIQGQGAGEKLF
TRBJ2-2,-,TRBV2,ASQLDPTGELF
TRBJ2-3,-,TRBV7-3,ASSFGIRGGVADTQY
TRBJ1-1,-,TRBV28,ASSFPGRTEAF
TRBJ2-6,-,TRBV19,ASSIGRAGANVLT
TRBJ2-7,once,TRBV13,ASSTGRSSSYEQY
TRBJ1-1,-,TRBV4-2,ASSQSGQGGNTEAF
TRBJ1-2,-,TRBV7-9,ASSASDRDRVLYGYT
TRBJ2-7,-,TRBV28,ASSSPVAGNINEQY
TRBJ2-2,-,TRBV7-9,ASSFPSGAGVDARELF
TRBJ1-6,-,TRBV5-1,ASSQEQAGSPLH
TRBJ1-1,-,TRBV5-4,ASSLLGTEAF
TRBJ1-2,many,TRBV24-1,ATSDFSFRQKGYGYT
TRBJ2-3,many,TRBV5-6,ASSFADRTTDTQY
TRBJ2-7,-,TRBV4-3,ASSQGGESGYEQY
TRBJ2-3,-,TRBV6-5,ASSYSPAGESTQY
TRBJ2-7,-,TRBV6-2/TRBV6-3,ASSFTGGTTYEQY
TRBJ1-1,-,TRBV12-3/TRBV12-4,ASSLGVTEAF
TRBJ2-5,-,TRBV7-2,ASSLAHPLALETQY